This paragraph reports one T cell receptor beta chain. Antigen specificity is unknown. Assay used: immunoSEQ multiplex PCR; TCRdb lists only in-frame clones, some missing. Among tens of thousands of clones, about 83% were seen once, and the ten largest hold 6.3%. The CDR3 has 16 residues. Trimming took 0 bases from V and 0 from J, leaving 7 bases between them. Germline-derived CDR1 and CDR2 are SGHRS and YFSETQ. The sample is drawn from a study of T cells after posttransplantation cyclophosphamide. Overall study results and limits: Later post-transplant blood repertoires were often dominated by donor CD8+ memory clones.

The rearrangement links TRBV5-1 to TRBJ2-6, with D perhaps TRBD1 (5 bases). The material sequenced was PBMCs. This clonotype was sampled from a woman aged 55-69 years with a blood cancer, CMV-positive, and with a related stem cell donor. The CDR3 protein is CASSLGGSSGANVLTF. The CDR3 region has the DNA TGCGCCAGCAGCTTGGGGGGCTCCTCTGGGGCCAACGTCCTGACTTTC.